These T cell receptor beta chains were read from a single sample in a study of T-cell memory formation after mild COVID-19. TCRdb re-analysed the 5' RACE reads in MiXCR, keeping a single row per CDR3 protein. The table has roughly 280,000 distinct CDR3 sequences, roughly 8.2% seen once. Sequencing input: PBMCs or a T cell subset sorted from them (not recorded which). Receptors were obtained from a man aged 18 to 29 who had mild COVID-19 (a few samples of this study predate the infection). Cell type and time point are not known. The CDR3 runs from the conserved cysteine through the conserved F or W. The D gene is left open where the match is weak. A clone size is listed for some rows: how often the clone was seen (once, few, many), or a class if it is expanded.

>TRBJ2-7|16|-|TRBV20-1|few
TGCAGTGCTAGAGATCCGATGGGACTCGACCTGGGGGAGCAGTACTTC
CSARDPMGLDLGEQYF
>TRBJ2-5|15|TRBD2|TRBV5-1|few
TGCGCCAGCAGCTTTCAACTAGCGGGGCAAGAGACCCAGTACTTC
CASSFQLAGQETQYF
>TRBJ2-4|15|-|TRBV20-1|-
TGCAGTGCTAGAGATAACTTTATAGCCAAAAACATTCAGTACTTC
CSARDNFIAKNIQYF
>TRBJ1-1|14|-|TRBV5-1|-
TGCGCCAGCAGCCGACAGACGGGGAACACTGAAGCTTTCTTT
CASSRQTGNTEAFF
>TRBJ1-2|12|-|TRBV12-3/TRBV12-4|many
TGTGCCAGCAGGACAGGCGGATATGGCTACACCTTC
CASRTGGYGYTF
>TRBJ2-3|12|-|TRBV24-1|few
TGTGCCACCAGTGCGACCACAGATACGCAGTATTTT
CATSATTDTQYF
>TRBJ2-3|16|-|TRBV5-1|-
TGCGCCAGCAGCTTTGGAATATCAGGAAACACAGATACGCAGTATTTT
CASSFGISGNTDTQYF
>TRBJ1-1|15|-|TRBV11-2|-
TGTGCCAGCTTCACGACGCCGGACGTGAACACTGAAGCTTTCTTT
CASFTTPDVNTEAFF
>TRBJ1-4|19|-|TRBV20-1|few
TGCAGTGCTAGAGATCTAGGCCTCCAGGGAGGAGCAACTAATGAAAAACTGTTTTTT
CSARDLGLQGGATNEKLFF
>TRBJ1-5|14|-|TRBV6-5|-
TGTGCCAGCAGCCAACTGTATAGCAATCAGCCCCAGCATTTT
CASSQLYSNQPQHF
>TRBJ1-2|17|-|TRBV4-1|many
TGCGCCAGCAGCCACCCCGGGCGGCCGGGACTGAGATCTGGCTACACCTTC
CASSHPGRPGLRSGYTF
>TRBJ1-1|13|-|TRBV12-3/TRBV12-4|many
TGTGCCAGCAGTTTATTGGAGGGCAGTGAAGCTTTCTTT
CASSLLEGSEAFF
>TRBJ2-5|17|TRBD2|TRBV4-2|few
TGTGCCAGCAGCCAAGGACTTTATGGGACTAGCGGGACCTCCCAGTACTTC
CASSQGLYGTSGTSQYF
>TRBJ2-2|17|-|TRBV15|-
TGTGCCACCATAGCTTCTCCGAATTCTCCGAACACCGGGGAGCTGTTTTTT
CATIASPNSPNTGELFF
>TRBJ2-2|14|TRBD1|TRBV18|-
TGTGCCAGCTCTGGACAGGGGGACACCGGGGAGCTGTTTTTT
CASSGQGDTGELFF
>TRBJ2-7|17|-|TRBV6-5|many
TGTGCCAGCAGTTACTCCCCCGGACCGGCTGAACACTACGAGCAGTACTTC
CASSYSPGPAEHYEQYF
>TRBJ1-1|15|TRBD1|TRBV3-1|-
TGTGCCAGCAGCCACAGGCCCGTACAGGGGAGGGAAGCTTTCTTT
CASSHRPVQGREAFF
>TRBJ2-5|15|TRBD2|TRBV27|few
TGTGCCAGCAGTTTTTCGCGGGGGGGCGGGGAGACCCAGTACTTC
CASSFSRGGGETQYF
>TRBJ2-1|14|TRBD2|TRBV2|-
TGTGCCAGCAGTGTCCGCGGGGGGGAAAGTGAGCAGTTCTTC
CASSVRGGESEQFF
>TRBJ2-7|15|-|TRBV21-1|-
TGTGCCAGCAGCATTAGAGGGACAGGATGCTACGAGCAGTACTTC
CASSIRGTGCYEQYF
>TRBJ1-2|13|TRBD1|TRBV5-1|few
TGCGCCAGCAGCTCGGAGGGGGCGGAAGGCTACACCTTC
CASSSEGAEGYTF
>TRBJ2-3|17|TRBD1|TRBV20-1|few
TGCAGTGCTCGTATGGCCCCGGGACAGGGGTTTGCAGATACGCAGTATTTT
CSARMAPGQGFADTQYF
>TRBJ1-2|13|-|TRBV12-3/TRBV12-4|few
TGTGCCAGCAGTTTGGGGGGCAACTGGCGCTACACCTTC
CASSLGGNWRYTF
>TRBJ2-4|15|-|TRBV7-9|-
TGTGCCAGCAGCTTAGTGCAGCGGAAAAAAAACATTCAGTACTTC
CASSLVQRKKNIQYF